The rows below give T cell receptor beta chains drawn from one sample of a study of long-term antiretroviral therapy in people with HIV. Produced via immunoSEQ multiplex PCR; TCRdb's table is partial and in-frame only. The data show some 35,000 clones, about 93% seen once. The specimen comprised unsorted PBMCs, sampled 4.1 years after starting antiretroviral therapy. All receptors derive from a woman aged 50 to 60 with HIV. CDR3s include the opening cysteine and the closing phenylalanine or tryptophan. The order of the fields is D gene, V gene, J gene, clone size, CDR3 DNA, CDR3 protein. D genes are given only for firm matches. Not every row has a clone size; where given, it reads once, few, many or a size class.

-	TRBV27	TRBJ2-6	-	TGTGCCAGCAGCCCAATTGACGCCAACGTCCTGACTTTC	CASSPIDANVLTF
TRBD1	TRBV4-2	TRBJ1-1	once	TGTGCCAGCAGCCCGGGACAGCGGGGCACTGAAGCTTTCTTT	CASSPGQRGTEAFF
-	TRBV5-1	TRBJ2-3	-	TGCGCCAGCAGCTTGGCACGGGGTAGCACAGATACGCAGTATTTT	CASSLARGSTDTQYF
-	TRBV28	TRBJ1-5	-	TGTGCCAGCAGTTTGCCCAAGACAGGTAGCAATCAGCCCCAGCATTTT	CASSLPKTGSNQPQHF
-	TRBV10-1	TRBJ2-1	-	TGCGCCAGCAGGGGGGGAAATGGGAATGAGCAGTTCTTC	CASRGGNGNEQFF
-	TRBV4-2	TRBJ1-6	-	TGTGCCAGCAGCCAAGATGGCAATAATTCACCCCTCCACTTT	CASSQDGNNSPLHF
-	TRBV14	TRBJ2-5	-	TGTGCCAGCAGCCAAGAAGGGGAGACCCAGTACTTC	CASSQEGETQYF
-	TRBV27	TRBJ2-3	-	TGTGCCAGCAGTTTGTTGACTTCCGTACCAGATACGCAGTATTTT	CASSLLTSVPDTQYF
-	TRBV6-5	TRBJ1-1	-	TGTGCCGCCTTCGGTAGTCTGAACACTGAAGCTTTCTTT	CAAFGSLNTEAFF
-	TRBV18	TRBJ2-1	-	TGTGCCAGCTCACTGGACTTCTTACCCTATGAGCAGTTCTTC	CASSLDFLPYEQFF
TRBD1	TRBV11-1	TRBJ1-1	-	TGTGCCAGCAGCCCGCGGAGGACAGGGGGCACTGAAGCTTTCTTT	CASSPRRTGGTEAFF
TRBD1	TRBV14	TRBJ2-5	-	TGTGCCAGCAGCCCCATTGGGCAGGCCAGGGGGTCCCAGTACTTC	CASSPIGQARGSQYF
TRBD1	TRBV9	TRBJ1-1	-	TGTGCCAGCAGCTTAACCGGGACAGGAAACACTGAAGCTTTCTTT	CASSLTGTGNTEAFF
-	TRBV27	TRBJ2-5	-	TGTGCCAGCAGTGTCACAGGGAGAGAGACCCAGTACTTC	CASSVTGRETQYF
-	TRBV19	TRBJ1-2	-	TGTGCCAGTAGTGCCCAGGATTGGGTTTTTGGCTACACCTTC	CASSAQDWVFGYTF
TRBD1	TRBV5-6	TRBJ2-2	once	TGTGCCAGCAGAGGGGGCCATGGACAGGTCAGTCTAGTCTCCGGGGAGCTGTTTTTT	CASRGGHGQVSLVSGELFF
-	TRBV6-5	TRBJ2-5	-	TGTGCCAGCAGTCCGCGGGTGGGGAGGGAGACCCAGTACTTC	CASSPRVGRETQYF
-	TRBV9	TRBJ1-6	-	TGTGCCAGCAGCGCGTTAACTAATTCACCCCTCCACTTT	CASSALTNSPLHF
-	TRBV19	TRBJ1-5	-	TGTGCCAGTAGTCTTACAGGTTTTCTGGGCAATCAGCCCCAGCATTTT	CASSLTGFLGNQPQHF
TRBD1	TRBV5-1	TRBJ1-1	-	TGCGCCAGCAGCTTGCAGACAGGGGGCAACACTGAAGCTTTCTTT	CASSLQTGGNTEAFF
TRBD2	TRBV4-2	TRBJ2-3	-	TGTGCCAGCAGCCTTCGCGGGGGACTTGGAGATACGCAGTATTTT	CASSLRGGLGDTQYF
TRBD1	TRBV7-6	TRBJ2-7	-	TGTGCCAGCAGCCCGTTTCGGACAGGCTCCTACGAGCAGTACTTC	CASSPFRTGSYEQYF
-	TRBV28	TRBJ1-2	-	TGTGCCATCCTATCCTGGCAGGGGATGCATGGCTACACCTTC	CAILSWQGMHGYTF
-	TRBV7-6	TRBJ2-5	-	TGTGCCAGCAGCTTAAGGTTTGGAGAAATGGAGACCCAGTACTTC	CASSLRFGEMETQYF
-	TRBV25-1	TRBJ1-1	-	TGTGCCAGCAGTGAATGGGCAGGGAACACTGAAGCTTTCTTT	CASSEWAGNTEAFF
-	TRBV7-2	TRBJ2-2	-	TGTGCCAGCAGCTTACAGGAGACCGGGGAGCTGTTTTTT	CASSLQETGELFF
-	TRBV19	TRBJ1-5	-	TGTGCCAGTAGTATAGAGGGGAATCAGCCCCAGCATTTT	CASSIEGNQPQHF
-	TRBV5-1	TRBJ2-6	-	TGCGCCAGCAGCCTGGACAGCTCTGGGGCCAACGTCCTGACTTTC	CASSLDSSGANVLTF
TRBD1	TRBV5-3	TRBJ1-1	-	TGTGCCAGAAGGAGGGACAGGGGGCAATCAGTGAACACTGAAGCTTTCTTT	CARRRDRGQSVNTEAFF
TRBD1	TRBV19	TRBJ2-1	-	TGTGCCAGTAGTAATTGGGCAGGGGGCGAACACAATGAGCAGTTCTTC	CASSNWAGGEHNEQFF
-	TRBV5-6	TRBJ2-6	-	TGTGCCAGCAGCCGTAGGACAGAGAACTTACGCTCTGGGGCCAACGTCCTGACTTTC	CASSRRTENLRSGANVLTF
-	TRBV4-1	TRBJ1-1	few	TGCGCCAGCAGCCAGACAGGTGGGGGCTCTGAAGCTTTCTTT	CASSQTGGGSEAFF
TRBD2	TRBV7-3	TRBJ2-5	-	TGTGCCAGCAGCTTATCCTGGGGGGGGACCCAGTACTTC	CASSLSWGGTQYF
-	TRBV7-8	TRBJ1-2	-	TGTGCCAGCAGCGCCCGGGTTACTGAGGGCTACACCTTC	CASSARVTEGYTF
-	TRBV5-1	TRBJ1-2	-	TGCGCCAGCAGCTTGGAGGCAGGCCATGGCTACACCTTC	CASSLEAGHGYTF